These T cell receptor beta chains were read from a single sample in a study of CD4 T cells in relation to SARS-CoV-2 and coronaviruses. These receptors are not linked to any known antigen. Sequencing was performed with immunoSEQ multiplex PCR; in TCRdb, only in-frame clones are kept and a portion is missing. This table holds 12,000 or so clones, 69% found once. The sample taken for sequencing was CD4+ T cells from PBMCs, cultured in vitro. These receptors were collected from a human donor in good health. Each CDR3 is given with its conserved first and last residue. A D gene is named only where the DNA matches it firmly. The size field is filled for only some rows; it gives once, few, many or a size class.

V,D,J,size,DNA,CDR3
TRBV28,-,TRBJ2-3,-,TGTGCCAGCAGTTTACACCAATCAACGGGCGGCACAGATACGCAGTATTTT,CASSLHQSTGGTDTQYF
TRBV6-1,TRBD1,TRBJ1-6,-,TGTGCCAGCAGTGATTCTGGACAGGGGTCTTTTAGGCCCCTCCACTTT,CASSDSGQGSFRPLHF
TRBV29-1,-,TRBJ1-3,-,TGCAGCGTTGAGGTGCTTGGGGGACTCGCCTCTGGAAACACCATATATTTT,CSVEVLGGLASGNTIYF
TRBV9,-,TRBJ1-1,-,TGTGCCAGCAGCGTGAACGGGGGACGGAACACTGAAGCTTTCTTT,CASSVNGGRNTEAFF
TRBV10-1,TRBD1,TRBJ1-5,-,TGCGCCAGCAGTGAGTCATCTGGACAGGGGGCGAGCCAGCCCCAGCATTTT,CASSESSGQGASQPQHF
TRBV14,-,TRBJ2-7,-,TGTGCCAGCAGCACCCGACTAGGAGTCACCTACGAGCAGTACTTC,CASSTRLGVTYEQYF
TRBV14,-,TRBJ2-5,-,TGTGCCAGCAGCCAATGGGGGTCTGCCGGACAAGAGACCCAGTACTTC,CASSQWGSAGQETQYF
TRBV24-1,-,TRBJ2-2,large,TGTGCCACCAGTGATTTTCGGGGGGCGGACGGCACCGGGGAGCTGTTTTTT,CATSDFRGADGTGELFF
TRBV9,TRBD2,TRBJ2-3,-,TGTGCCAGCAGCGTCGGGACTAGCGGGACCGGGGATACGCAGTATTTT,CASSVGTSGTGDTQYF
TRBV4-2,-,TRBJ1-2,-,TGTGCCAGCAGCGGGGGCAGTAACTATGGCTACACCTTC,CASSGGSNYGYTF
TRBV30,-,TRBJ2-7,few,TGTGCCTGGGGGCTGCAGGGGCTATTATACTTC,CAWGLQGLLYF
TRBV11-2,TRBD2,TRBJ2-7,-,TGTGCCAGCAGCTTAGAGGGGGGGGTTAACGAGCAGTACTTC,CASSLEGGVNEQYF
TRBV7-3,-,TRBJ2-1,-,TGTGCCAGCAGCTTTGGCGGTACAATATACAATGAGCAGTTCTTC,CASSFGGTIYNEQFF
TRBV24-1,-,TRBJ1-2,few,TGTGCCACCAGTGATCCCACTCCAGATGGGGGCTACACCTTC,CATSDPTPDGGYTF
TRBV11-2,-,TRBJ2-2,-,TGTGCCAGCAGCGCGAACACCGGGGAGCTGTTTTTT,CASSANTGELFF
TRBV24-1,-,TRBJ2-4,-,TGTGCCACCGAAGAGACAGGCCAAAACATTCAGTACTTC,CATEETGQNIQYF
TRBV5-4,-,TRBJ2-5,-,TGTGCCAGCAGCCGTGCCTTGTGGGGAGAAGAGACCCAGTACTTC,CASSRALWGEETQYF
TRBV28,-,TRBJ1-4,few,TGTGCCAGCAGTCCCCAGGGGAACGAAAAACTGTTTTTT,CASSPQGNEKLFF
TRBV10-1,-,TRBJ2-3,-,TGCGCCAGCAGTCCCGCAGACACATCCACAGATACGCAGTATTTT,CASSPADTSTDTQYF
TRBV7-2,-,TRBJ2-1,-,TGTGCCAGCAGCTTTTTCGGCTATGAGCAGTTCTTC,CASSFFGYEQFF
TRBV19,-,TRBJ1-3,-,TGTGCCAGTAAATCGGCTGGAAACACCATATATTTT,CASKSAGNTIYF
TRBV19,TRBD1,TRBJ1-2,-,TGTGCCAGTAGTATAGGCCTGGACAGGGTAGTCGGCTACACCTTC,CASSIGLDRVVGYTF
TRBV10-3,-,TRBJ2-7,-,TGTGCCATTAGCCACCAAACTACCCACGAGCAGTACTTC,CAISHQTTHEQYF
TRBV7-3,-,TRBJ2-3,-,TGTGCCAGCAGCTTAGGACGAGAAGCCACAGATACGCAGTATTTT,CASSLGREATDTQYF
TRBV27,-,TRBJ2-1,-,TGTGCCAGCACCGTCCCGGACTGTTATCAAGATGAGCAGTTCTTC,CASTVPDCYQDEQFF
TRBV4-2,TRBD2,TRBJ2-3,-,TGTGCCAGCAGCCAAACCTTTGATCTAGCGGGAGTAATAGATACGCAGTATTTT,CASSQTFDLAGVIDTQYF
TRBV3-1/TRBV3-2,-,TRBJ2-3,-,TGTGCCAGCAGTCATAGCGGAAGCACAGATACGCAGTATTTT,CASSHSGSTDTQYF
TRBV6-4,-,TRBJ1-5,once,TGTGCCAGCAGTGTACAGGCAAATCAGCCCCAGCATTTT,CASSVQANQPQHF
TRBV12-3/TRBV12-4,-,TRBJ1-1,few,TGTGCCAGCAGTTGGAGTGACACTGAAGCTTTCTTT,CASSWSDTEAFF
TRBV9,TRBD2,TRBJ2-7,few,TGTGCCAGCAGCGTTTCGACATTCACTAGCGGGAAAACCTACGAGCAGTACTTC,CASSVSTFTSGKTYEQYF
TRBV24-1,-,TRBJ1-1,once,TGTGCCACCAGTGACCCTCTGAACACTGAAGCTTTCTTT,CATSDPLNTEAFF